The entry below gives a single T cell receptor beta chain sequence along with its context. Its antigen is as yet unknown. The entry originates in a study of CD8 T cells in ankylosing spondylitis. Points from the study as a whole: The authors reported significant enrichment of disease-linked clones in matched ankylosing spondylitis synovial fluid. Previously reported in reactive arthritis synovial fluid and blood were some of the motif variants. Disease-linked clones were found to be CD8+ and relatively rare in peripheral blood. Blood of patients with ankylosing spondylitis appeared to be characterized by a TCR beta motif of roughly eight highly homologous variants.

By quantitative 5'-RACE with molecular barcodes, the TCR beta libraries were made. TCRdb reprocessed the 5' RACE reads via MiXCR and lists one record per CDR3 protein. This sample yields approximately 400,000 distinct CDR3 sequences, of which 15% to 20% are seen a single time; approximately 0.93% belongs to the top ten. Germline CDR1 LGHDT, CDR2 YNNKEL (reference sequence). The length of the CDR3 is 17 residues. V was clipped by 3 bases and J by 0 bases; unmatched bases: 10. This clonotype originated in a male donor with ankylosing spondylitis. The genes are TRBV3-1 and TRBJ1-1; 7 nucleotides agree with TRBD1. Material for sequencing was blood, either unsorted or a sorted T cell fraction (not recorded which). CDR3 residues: CASSQTLTGRMNTEAFF. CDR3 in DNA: TGTGCCAGCAGCCAGACATTGACAGGGAGGATGAACACTGAAGCTTTCTTT.